These 9 T cell receptor beta chains originate from one sample sequenced in a study of somatic mutations in cytotoxic T cells in rheumatoid arthritis. Sequencing used immunoSEQ multiplex PCR; TCRdb keeps in-frame clones, though not all of them. The top ten hold about 8.9% of the sample, which has approximately 18,000 clones, approximately 80% seen once. Sequencing used CD8+ T cells sorted from blood. These receptors were taken from an adult with rheumatoid arthritis.

J is TRBJ1-5 and V is TRBV27; 11 bases are a match to TRBD1. This CDR3 has 16 amino acids. Unmatched junction bases numbered 8, after V lost 5 bases and J lost 5 bases. Germline assignment: CDR1 MNHEY and CDR2 SMNVEV (reference sequence). The DNA for the CDR3 is TGTGCCAGCAGTACCTGGACAGGGGGCATCGATCAGCCCCAGCATTTT. Translating it yields CASSTWTGGIDQPQHF.

V gene TRBV4-1 combines with J gene TRBJ1-1, with D perhaps TRBD1 (6 bases). Trimming cost V 3 bases and J 7 bases, with 12 bases left between them. Germline CDR1 MGHRA, CDR2 YSYEKL. CDR3 length equals 13 residues. CDR3 loop: CASSQGAGIEAFF. The CDR3 nucleotides are TGCGCCAGCAGCCAGGGGGCGGGCATTGAAGCTTTCTTT.

The CDR3 spells CASSPHLGRLDYGYTF. Written as DNA, the CDR3 is TGTGCCAGCAGCCCCCACCTTGGGCGACTCGACTATGGCTACACCTTC. The gene calls are TRBV9 and TRBJ1-2; no clear D gene. The CDR3 has 16 residues. The germline V and J ends were trimmed by 4 bases and 3 bases, with 19 bases remaining between them. Germline-derived CDR1 and CDR2 are SGDLS and YYNGEE.

J is TRBJ2-5 and V is TRBV1; the D call in the table, TRBD2, was not verified against the DNA. TRBV1 is a documented pseudogene. The CDR3 has 18 amino acids. CDR3 in amino acids: CTSSLRLAGGLSKETQYF. DNA of the CDR3: TGCACCAGCAGCCTACGACTAGCGGGGGGCCTGTCGAAGGAGACCCAGTACTTC.

The gene calls are TRBV9 and TRBJ2-7; D may be TRBD1 (5 bases). The CDR3 consists of 13 residues. CDR1 SGDLS and CDR2 YYNGEE come from the germline V gene. Trimming took 4 bases from V and 2 from J, leaving 10 bases between them. The CDR3 DNA reads TGTGCCAGCAGCCCACGACAGACCTACGAGCAGTACTTC. It encodes CASSPRQTYEQYF.

V usage is TRBV9 and J usage is TRBJ2-3; 7 bases agree with TRBD2. CDR3 length: 16 amino acids. Trimming removed 4 bases from V and 2 bases from J; junction bases left unmatched: 10. CDR1 is SGDLS, CDR2 YYNGEE, per germline. CDR3: CASSLGSSGVTDTQYF. For the CDR3, the DNA is TGTGCCAGCAGCCTAGGCTCTAGCGGTGTCACAGATACGCAGTATTTT.

This clone was recorded once. This chain links TRBV29-1 with TRBJ2-5; 12 bases map to TRBD2. The CDR3 totals 18 residues. V gave up 1 base and J gave up 8 bases; unmatched junction bases: 17. The V gene's germline CDR1 is SQVTM and CDR2 ANQGSEA. The CDR3 spells CSVEAWLAGGPRGFTQYF. CDR3 DNA sequence: TGCAGCGTTGAAGCTTGGCTAGCGGGAGGGCCCCGGGGTTTTACCCAGTACTTC.

The chain combines TRBV19 with TRBJ2-1; D tentatively reads TRBD1 or TRBD2 (5 bases each). V gave up 3 bases and J gave up 0 bases, with 15 bases separating them. The germline V gene encodes CDR1 LNHDA and CDR2 SQIVND (reference sequence). The CDR3 totals 17 residues. This CDR3 reads CASSISGPPSSYNEQFF. The CDR3 DNA reads TGTGCCAGTAGTATCTCGGGGCCCCCGAGCTCCTACAATGAGCAGTTCTTC.

The chain couples TRBV27 to TRBJ2-4; D may match TRBD1 or TRBD2 (6 bases each). This CDR3 comprises 13 residues. Germline CDR1 and CDR2: MNHEY and SMNVEV (reference sequence). With 3 bases removed from V and 8 bases from J, the gap between germline ends came to 11 bases. This chain's CDR3 is CASSLYREDIQYF. CDR3 DNA: TGTGCCAGCAGTTTGTACAGGGAGGACATTCAGTACTTC.